One sample yielded the 24 T cell receptor beta chains listed below, sequenced in a study of T cells after yellow fever vaccination. A single record per CDR3 protein comes from TCRdb applying MiXCR to the 5' RACE reads. This table has 5,000 or so distinct CDR3 sequences, about 6.1% appearing once. This material consisted of PBMCs, either bulk or a sorted T-cell subset (CD4+, CD8+, memory, or dextramer-sorted; not recorded which), taken less than 16 days after the first yellow fever vaccination. These receptor sequences come from a man younger than 35 who received the YFV17D yellow fever vaccine.

This clonotype was picked up many times. The rearrangement joins TRBV6-2 or TRBV6-3 to TRBJ2-1; 7 nucleotides line up with TRBD1. This CDR3 is built from 16 residues. After removal of 5 bases from V and 5 bases from J, the junction contained 12 bases not matched to a gene. CDR1 and CDR2 (germline): MNHEY, SVGEGT. In DNA, the CDR3 is TGTGCCAGCAGTCCCAGACAGGGAATTATACACAATGAGCAGTTCTTC. Protein sequence: CASSPRQGIIHNEQFF.

This clonotype was seen many times. This chain uses TRBV18 with TRBJ2-1, with 7 nucleotides matching TRBD1. J gave up 8 bases and V 2 bases, and 12 bases lay outside the gene matches. There are 16 residues in the CDR3. CDR1 and CDR2 (germline): KGHSH, LQKENI. The chain's CDR3 is CASSPVLATGADEQFF. The CDR3, as DNA: TGTGCCAGCTCACCAGTTTTGGCCACAGGGGCCGATGAGCAGTTCTTC.

This clonotype was picked up many times. The chain couples TRBV4-1 to TRBJ2-7, with 10 bases that match TRBD1. Germline V gene sequence: CDR1 MGHRA, CDR2 YSYEKL. Trimming at V came to 0 bases and at J to 4 bases, leaving 6 bases not matched to a gene. The CDR3 has 16 amino acids. CDR3 nucleotide sequence: TGCGCCAGCAGCCAAGATTCCGGGACAGGGGCTTACGAGCAGTACTTC. This translates into CASSQDSGTGAYEQYF.

This clonotype was counted ten times or more. The chain couples TRBV7-2 to TRBJ1-5, with TRBD1 identical over 10 bases. This CDR3 has 14 residues. V lost 7 bases and J lost 6; bases outside the gene matches: 6. The germline V gene encodes CDR1 SGHTA and CDR2 FQGNSA. CDR3 bases: TGTGCCAGCAACCTTGGACAGGGGGGTCAGCCCCAGCATTTT. This codes for CASNLGQGGQPQHF.

This clonotype was picked up many times. The rearrangement links TRBV20-1 to TRBJ1-1; D is perhaps TRBD1 (5 bases). CDR3 length equals 14 residues. Trimming cost V 6 bases and J 2 bases, with 16 bases left between them. CDR1 is DFQATT and CDR2 is SNEGSKA in the germline V gene (reference sequence). CDR3: CSAQDPTANTEAFF. Written as DNA, the CDR3 is TGCAGTGCCCAAGATCCGACAGCCAACACTGAAGCTTTCTTT.

At least ten counts were recorded for this clonotype. J is TRBJ2-1 and V is TRBV7-2; 11 bases line up with TRBD2. The CDR3 is made up of 15 amino acids. Trimming cost V 6 bases and J 7 bases; bases outside gene matches: 8. Per the germline V gene, CDR1 is SGHTA and CDR2 is FQGNSA. The CDR3 reads CASSFGLAGGNEQFF. The CDR3 DNA reads TGTGCCAGCAGTTTCGGACTAGCGGGTGGGAATGAGCAGTTCTTC.

This clonotype appeared many times. The chain uses TRBV4-1 and TRBJ2-4; D is possibly TRBD1 (5 bases). V was cut by 3 bases and J by 1 base, with 22 bases left in between. CDR3 size: 19 residues. From germline, CDR1 is MGHRA and CDR2 YSYEKL. CDR3 amino acids: CASSHPKGPSPKAKNIQYF. The CDR3 DNA sequence: TGCGCCAGCAGCCACCCAAAGGGGCCCTCCCCGAAGGCCAAAAACATTCAGTACTTC.

This clonotype was picked up many times. The chain has TRBV11-2 and TRBJ2-3; possibly TRBD1 or TRBD2 for D (6 bases each). The V end was cut by 5 bases, the J end by 6 bases, with 30 bases between. The CDR3 is 19 amino acids. Per germline, CDR1 SGHAT and CDR2 FQNNGV. The CDR3 reads CASSPAGPRRGNRRDTQYF. The CDR3 DNA is TGTGCCAGCAGCCCGGCCGGACCCCGGAGGGGGAACCGCCGGGATACGCAGTATTTT.

There are many counts of this clonotype. CDR3 protein: CASSLSGGGASKNIQYF. In nucleotides, the CDR3 is TGCGCCAGCAGCTTGAGTGGGGGGGGCGCGTCCAAAAACATTCAGTACTTC. The chain recombines TRBV5-1 with TRBJ2-4, with D maybe TRBD2 (7 bases). Trimming left V 1 base short and J 2 bases short, with 16 bases between. This CDR3 has 17 residues. In germline, CDR1 is SGHRS, CDR2 YFSETQ.

This clonotype was observed many times. The gene calls are TRBV3-1 and TRBJ2-7; 9 bases line up with TRBD1. Trimming at V came to 5 bases and at J to 2 bases, leaving 4 bases not matched to a gene. The CDR3 covers 14 residues. CDR1 and CDR2 (germline): LGHDT, YNNKEL (reference sequence). CDR3 sequence: CASSSGTGPYEQYV. CDR3 DNA: TGTGCCAGCAGCTCAGGGACAGGGCCCTACGAGCAGTACGTC.

The table lists this clonotype with many counts. The chain uses TRBV13 and TRBJ2-7; maybe TRBD1 (5 bases). Per the germline V gene, CDR1 is PRHDT and CDR2 is FYEKMQ (reference sequence). V gave up 1 base and J gave up 2 bases, with 12 bases separating them. The CDR3 runs to 15 residues. CDR3 bases: TGTGCCAGCAGCTTAGATATCACAGGCACCTACGAGCAGTACTTC. This gives the protein CASSLDITGTYEQYF.

This clonotype was recorded at least ten times. The rearrangement joins TRBV29-1 to TRBJ2-3; 8 positions agree with TRBD1. V lost 7 bases to trimming and J lost 2 bases; unmatched junction nucleotides: 5. The CDR3 totals 13 residues. CDR1 is SQVTM, CDR2 ANQGSEA, per germline. The CDR3 bases are TGCAGCGATCGGGACAGGTACACAGATACGCAGTATTTT. It encodes CSDRDRYTDTQYF.

This clonotype counts as medium-sized (0.01 to 0.1%). This rearrangement joins TRBV6-5 to TRBJ2-5; D perhaps matches TRBD2 (6 bases). The CDR3 is 15 residues long. Looked up from germline, CDR1 is MNHEY and CDR2 is SVGAGI. V lost 1 base and J 4 bases, leaving 13 bases between the germline ends. Here the CDR3 reads CASSYYGGRGETQYF. CDR3 nucleotides: TGTGCCAGCAGTTACTACGGGGGTAGAGGAGAGACCCAGTACTTC.

This clonotype was seen many times. The chain uses TRBV30 and TRBJ1-4, with D perhaps TRBD1 (6 bases). The CDR3 covers 14 residues. Looked up from germline, CDR1 is GTSNPN and CDR2 is SVGIG (reference sequence). The V end lost 4 bases, the J end lost 2 bases, and 11 bases lay between the germline ends. Here the CDR3 reads CAWTDRSTNEKLFF. The CDR3, as DNA: TGTGCCTGGACCGACAGGTCCACTAATGAAAAACTGTTTTTT.

This clonotype has at least ten counts. The rearrangement joins TRBV6-5 to TRBJ1-1, with 12 bases fitting TRBD1. The CDR3 totals 15 residues. The trim removed 7 bases at V and 4 bases at J, leaving 7 bases unmatched. CDR1 and CDR2 from the germline V gene are MNHEY and SVGAGI. In DNA form, the CDR3 reads TGTGCCAGCATCCCCGGGACAGGGGGCTTCACTGAAGCTTTCTTT. Translated: CASIPGTGGFTEAFF.

This clonotype was detected many times. The rearrangement uses TRBV15 and TRBJ1-2; no clear D gene. The CDR3 length is 13 residues. V was trimmed by 4 bases and J by 2 bases, leaving 8 bases between them. CDR1 and CDR2 from the germline V gene are LNHNV and YYDKDF (reference sequence). In DNA, the CDR3 is TGTGCCACCAGCACCGCCGAGAACTATGGCTACACCTTC. It translates to CATSTAENYGYTF.

In its sample, this clonotype was seen many times. The V call is TRBV3-1, the J call TRBJ1-1; D might be TRBD1 (6 bases). CDR1 is LGHDT and CDR2 is YNNKEL in the germline V gene (reference sequence). The CDR3 contains 14 residues. The V end was cut by 5 bases, the J end by 7 bases, with 17 bases between. This chain's CDR3 is CASSTAQRGVEAFF. CDR3 DNA: TGTGCCAGCAGCACCGCCCAGAGGGGGGTTGAAGCTTTCTTT.

This clonotype occurred many times. CDR3: CASSVGSGQSYEQYF. CDR3 nucleotides: TGTGCCAGCAGCGTAGGCAGCGGACAGTCCTACGAGCAGTACTTC. V usage is TRBV9 and J usage is TRBJ2-7, with D tentatively TRBD1 (6 bases). The germline gives CDR1 SGDLS, CDR2 YYNGEE. V lost 0 bases and J lost 1, with 11 bases in between. This CDR3 contains 15 residues.

This clonotype was detected many times. CDR3 loop: CASSKVEGTYSNQPQHF. CDR3 coding DNA: TGTGCCAGCAGCAAGGTGGAGGGGACTTATAGCAATCAGCCCCAGCATTTT. The chain recombines TRBV7-8 with TRBJ1-5, with a tentative D call TRBD1 (5 bases). The CDR3 has 17 amino acids. Germline lookup yields CDR1 SGHVS and CDR2 FQNEAQ. Trimming took off 5 bases at V and 0 bases at J, with 17 bases between the two ends.

This clonotype was observed many times. The gene calls are TRBV11-1 and TRBJ2-7; 7 bases map to TRBD2. V shed 3 bases, J shed 2 bases, and the junction held 7 bases outside the gene matches. CDR1 and CDR2 from the germline V gene are SGHAT and FQDESV (reference sequence). The CDR3 covers 15 residues. In DNA form, the CDR3 reads TGTGCCAGCAGCTTTATGGGGGGGAAGACCTACGAGCAGTACTTC. Translated, it gives CASSFMGGKTYEQYF.

This clonotype occurred many times. The chain carries TRBV4-1 and TRBJ2-1, with 7 bases identical to TRBD2. Germline CDR1 and CDR2: MGHRA and YSYEKL. This CDR3 has 22 amino acids. The V and J ends lost 0 bases and 1 base, in that order; junction bases with no gene match: 21. The CDR3 nucleotides read TGCGCCAGCAGCCAAGAACTCCGACTAGCTCCCCGGTTAAGAGGGTCCTACAATGAGCAGTTCTTC. This translates into CASSQELRLAPRLRGSYNEQFF.

This clonotype ranks as medium-sized. V gene TRBV6-5 combines with J gene TRBJ2-7; no clear D gene. CDR1 and CDR2 from the germline V gene are MNHEY and SVGAGI. The CDR3 totals 14 residues. Trimming shortened V by 0 bases and J by 2 bases, and 8 bases separated the two germline ends. CDR3 sequence (DNA): TGTGCCAGCAGTTACTCGAACACAGCCTACGAGCAGTACTTC. Its protein is CASSYSNTAYEQYF.

This clonotype was counted many times. V and J are TRBV25-1 and TRBJ2-3; no definite D call. The CDR3 runs 14 residues. The V gene lost 4 bases and the J gene lost 4 bases, with 12 bases spanning the gap. The germline gives CDR1 MGHDK, CDR2 SYGVNS. CDR3 region: CASSVGHYADTQYF. The CDR3 DNA follows: TGTGCCAGCAGTGTGGGCCATTATGCAGATACGCAGTATTTT.

The sample holds many counts of this clonotype. This chain links TRBV5-1 with TRBJ2-5; D is unresolved. The CDR3 extends over 11 amino acids. V shed 4 bases and J shed 4 bases, with 5 bases lying between them. Germline CDR1 and CDR2: SGHRS and YFSETQ. CDR3 sequence (DNA): TGCGCCAGCAGCCTTACAGAGACCCAGTACTTC. This sequence encodes CASSLTETQYF.